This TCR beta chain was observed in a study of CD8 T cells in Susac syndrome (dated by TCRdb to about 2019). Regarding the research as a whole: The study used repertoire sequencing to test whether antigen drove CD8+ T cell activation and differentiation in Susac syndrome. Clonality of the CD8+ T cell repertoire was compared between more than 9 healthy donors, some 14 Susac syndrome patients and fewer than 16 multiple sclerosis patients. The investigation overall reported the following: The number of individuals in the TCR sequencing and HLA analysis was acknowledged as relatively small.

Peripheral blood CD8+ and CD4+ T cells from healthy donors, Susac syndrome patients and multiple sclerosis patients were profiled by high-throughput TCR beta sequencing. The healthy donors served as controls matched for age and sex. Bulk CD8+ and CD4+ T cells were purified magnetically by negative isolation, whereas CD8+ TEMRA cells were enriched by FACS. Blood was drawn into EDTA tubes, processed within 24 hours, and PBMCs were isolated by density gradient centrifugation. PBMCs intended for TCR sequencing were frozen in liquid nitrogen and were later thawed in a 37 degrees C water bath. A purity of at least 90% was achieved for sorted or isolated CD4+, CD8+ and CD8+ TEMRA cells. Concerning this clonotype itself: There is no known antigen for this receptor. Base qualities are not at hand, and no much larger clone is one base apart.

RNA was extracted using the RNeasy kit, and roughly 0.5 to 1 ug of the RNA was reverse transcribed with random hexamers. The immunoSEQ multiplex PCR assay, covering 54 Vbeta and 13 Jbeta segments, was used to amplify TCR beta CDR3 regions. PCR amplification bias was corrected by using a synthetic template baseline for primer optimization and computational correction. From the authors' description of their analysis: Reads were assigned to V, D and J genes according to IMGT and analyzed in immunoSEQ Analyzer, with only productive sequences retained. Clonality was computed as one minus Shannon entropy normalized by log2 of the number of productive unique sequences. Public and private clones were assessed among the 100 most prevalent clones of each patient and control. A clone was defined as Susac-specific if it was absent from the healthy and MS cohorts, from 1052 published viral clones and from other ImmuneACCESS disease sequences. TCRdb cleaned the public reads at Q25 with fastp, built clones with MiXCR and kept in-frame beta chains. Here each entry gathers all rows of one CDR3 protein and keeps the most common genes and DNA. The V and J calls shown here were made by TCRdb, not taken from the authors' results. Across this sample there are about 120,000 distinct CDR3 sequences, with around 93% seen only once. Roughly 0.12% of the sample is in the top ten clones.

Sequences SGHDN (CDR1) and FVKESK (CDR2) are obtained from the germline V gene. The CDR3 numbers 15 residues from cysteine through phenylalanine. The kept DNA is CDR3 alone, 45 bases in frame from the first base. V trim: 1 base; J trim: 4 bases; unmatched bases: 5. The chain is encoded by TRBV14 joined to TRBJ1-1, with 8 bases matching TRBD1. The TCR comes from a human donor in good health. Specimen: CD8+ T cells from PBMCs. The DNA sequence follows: TGTGCCAGCAGCCAAGGACAGGGGTCCCGCACTGAAGCTTTCTTT. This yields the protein CASSQGQGSRTEAFF.